This T cell receptor (beta chain) was retrieved from a study of T cell clonality in common variable immunodeficiency. The CDR3 runs 14 residues. Germline values: CDR1 LNHDA, CDR2 SQIVND (reference sequence). This clone was counted only a few times. The CDR3 is cut off 3 residues early in the read; its end comes from the germline J gene. Here immunoSEQ multiplex PCR was the method, and the copy in TCRdb shows in-frame clones only, minus some. The data list roughly 48,000 clones, none observed once; 3% to 3.5% falls to the top ten. This sequence joins TRBV19 and TRBJ2-2, with D possibly TRBD2 on 5 matching bases. Sample: peripheral blood mononuclear cells. The sequence came from a person aged 18 to 75 in good health. The chain's CDR3 is CASSGPRGNSPLFF. CDR3 bases read: TGTGCCAGTAGTGGGCCCCGGGGTAATTCACCG.